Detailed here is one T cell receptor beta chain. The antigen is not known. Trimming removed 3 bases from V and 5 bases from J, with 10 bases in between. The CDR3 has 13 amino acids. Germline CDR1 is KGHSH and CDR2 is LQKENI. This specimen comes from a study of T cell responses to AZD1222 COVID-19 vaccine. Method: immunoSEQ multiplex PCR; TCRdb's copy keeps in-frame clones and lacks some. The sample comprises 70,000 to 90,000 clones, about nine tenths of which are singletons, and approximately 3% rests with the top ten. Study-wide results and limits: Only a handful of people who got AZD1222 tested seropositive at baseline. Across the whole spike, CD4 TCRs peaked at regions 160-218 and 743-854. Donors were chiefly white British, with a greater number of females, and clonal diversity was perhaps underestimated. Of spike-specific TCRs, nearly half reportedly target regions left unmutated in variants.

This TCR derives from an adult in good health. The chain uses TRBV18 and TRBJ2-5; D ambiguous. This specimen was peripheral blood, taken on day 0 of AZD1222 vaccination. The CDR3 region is CASSPLIEETQYF. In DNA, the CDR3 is TGTGCCAGCTCACCGCTAATCGAGGAGACCCAGTACTTC. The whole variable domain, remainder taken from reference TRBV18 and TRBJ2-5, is NAGVMQNPRHLVRRRGQEARLRCSPMKGHSHVYWYRQLPEEGLKFMVYLQKENIIDESGMPKERFSAEFPKEGPSILRIQQVVRGDSAAYFCASSPLIEETQYFGPGTRLLVL.